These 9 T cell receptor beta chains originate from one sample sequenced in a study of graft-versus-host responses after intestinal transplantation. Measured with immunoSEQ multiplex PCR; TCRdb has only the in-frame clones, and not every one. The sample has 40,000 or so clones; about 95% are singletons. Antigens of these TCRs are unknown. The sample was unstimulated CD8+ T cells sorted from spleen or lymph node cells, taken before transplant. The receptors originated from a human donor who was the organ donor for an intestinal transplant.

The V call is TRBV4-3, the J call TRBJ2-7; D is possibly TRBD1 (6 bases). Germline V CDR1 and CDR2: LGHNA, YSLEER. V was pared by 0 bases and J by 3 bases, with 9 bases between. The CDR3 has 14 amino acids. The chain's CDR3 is CASSQEGAYYEQYF. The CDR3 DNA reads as TGCGCCAGCAGCCAAGAGGGGGCCTACTACGAGCAGTACTTC.

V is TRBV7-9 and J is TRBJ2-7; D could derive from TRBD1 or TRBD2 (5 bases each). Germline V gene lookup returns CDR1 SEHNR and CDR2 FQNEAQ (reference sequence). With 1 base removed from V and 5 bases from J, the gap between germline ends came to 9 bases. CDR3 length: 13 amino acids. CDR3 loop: CASSLEGSDEQYF. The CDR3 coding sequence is TGTGCCAGCAGCTTAGAGGGGAGCGACGAGCAGTACTTC. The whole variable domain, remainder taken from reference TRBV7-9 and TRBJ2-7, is DTGVSQNPRHKITKRGQNVTFRCDPISEHNRLYWYRQTLGQGPEFLTYFQNEAQLEKSRLLSDRFSAERPKGSFSTLEIQRTEQGDSAMYLCASSLEGSDEQYFGPGTRLTVT.

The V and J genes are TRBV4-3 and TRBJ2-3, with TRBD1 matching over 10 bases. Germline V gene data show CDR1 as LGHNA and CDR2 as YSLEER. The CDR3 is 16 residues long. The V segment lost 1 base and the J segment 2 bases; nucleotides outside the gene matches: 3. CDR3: CASSQVGQGFTDTQYF. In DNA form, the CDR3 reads TGCGCCAGCAGCCAAGTGGGACAGGGGTTCACAGATACGCAGTATTTT.

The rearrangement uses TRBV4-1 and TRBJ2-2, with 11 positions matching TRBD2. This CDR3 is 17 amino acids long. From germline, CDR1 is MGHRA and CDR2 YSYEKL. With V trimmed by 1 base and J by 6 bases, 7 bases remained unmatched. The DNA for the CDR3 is TGCGCCAGCAGCCAAGTCGGAGGTAGCGGGGGGGCCGGGGAGCTGTTTTTT. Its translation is CASSQVGGSGGAGELFF.

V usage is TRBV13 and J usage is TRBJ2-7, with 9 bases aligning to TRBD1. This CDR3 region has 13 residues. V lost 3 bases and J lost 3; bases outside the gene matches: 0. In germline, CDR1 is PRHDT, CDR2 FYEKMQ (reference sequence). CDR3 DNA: TGTGCCAGCAGCTTGACAGGGGGCTACGAGCAGTACTTC. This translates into CASSLTGGYEQYF.

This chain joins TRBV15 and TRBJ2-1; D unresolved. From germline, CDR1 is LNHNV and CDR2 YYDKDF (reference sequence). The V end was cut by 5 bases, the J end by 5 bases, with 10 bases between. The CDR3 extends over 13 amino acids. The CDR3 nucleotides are TGTGCCACCAGCGGTCTTGGAAACAATGAGCAGTTCTTC. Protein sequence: CATSGLGNNEQFF. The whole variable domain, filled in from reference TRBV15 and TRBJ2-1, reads DAMVIQNPRYQVTQFGKPVTLSCSQTLNHNVMYWYQQKSSQAPKLLFHYYDKDFNNEADTPDNFQSRRPNTSFCFLDIRSPGLGDTAMYLCATSGLGNNEQFFGPGTRLTVL.

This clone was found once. The CDR3 DNA is TGTGCCAGCCGCATATACGACGGAACAGATACGCAGTATTTT. Translating it yields CASRIYDGTDTQYF. The chain links TRBV27 to TRBJ2-3; unclear D gene. The V end lost 8 bases, the J end lost 3 bases, and 15 bases lay between the germline ends. Per the germline V gene, CDR1 is MNHEY and CDR2 is SMNVEV (reference sequence). CDR3 length equals 14 residues.

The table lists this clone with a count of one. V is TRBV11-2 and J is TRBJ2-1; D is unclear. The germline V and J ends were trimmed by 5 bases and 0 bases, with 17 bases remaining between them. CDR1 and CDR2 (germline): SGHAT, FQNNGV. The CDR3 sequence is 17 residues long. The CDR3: CASSPALRLSSYNEQFF. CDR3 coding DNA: TGTGCCAGCAGCCCAGCTCTTAGGCTTTCCTCCTACAATGAGCAGTTCTTC.

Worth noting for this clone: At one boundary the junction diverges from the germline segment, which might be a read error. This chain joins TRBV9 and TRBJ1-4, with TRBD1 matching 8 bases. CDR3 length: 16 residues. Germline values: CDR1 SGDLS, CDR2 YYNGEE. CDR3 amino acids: CASSLTSQGAKEKLFF. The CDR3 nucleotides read TGTGCCAGCAGCTTAACGTCCCAGGGGGCTAAGGAAAAACTGTTTTTT.